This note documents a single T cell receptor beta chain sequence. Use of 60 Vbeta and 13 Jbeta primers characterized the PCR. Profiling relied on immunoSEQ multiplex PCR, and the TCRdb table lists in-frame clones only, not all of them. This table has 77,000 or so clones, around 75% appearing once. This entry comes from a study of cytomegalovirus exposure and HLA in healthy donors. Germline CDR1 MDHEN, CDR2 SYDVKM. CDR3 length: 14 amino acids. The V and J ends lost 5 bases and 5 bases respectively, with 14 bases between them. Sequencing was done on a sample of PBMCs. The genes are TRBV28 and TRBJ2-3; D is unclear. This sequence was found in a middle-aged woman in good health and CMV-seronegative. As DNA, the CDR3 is TGTGCCAGCAGTACCCCGGCGCGAGGAGATACGCAGTATTTT. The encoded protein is CASSTPARGDTQYF.